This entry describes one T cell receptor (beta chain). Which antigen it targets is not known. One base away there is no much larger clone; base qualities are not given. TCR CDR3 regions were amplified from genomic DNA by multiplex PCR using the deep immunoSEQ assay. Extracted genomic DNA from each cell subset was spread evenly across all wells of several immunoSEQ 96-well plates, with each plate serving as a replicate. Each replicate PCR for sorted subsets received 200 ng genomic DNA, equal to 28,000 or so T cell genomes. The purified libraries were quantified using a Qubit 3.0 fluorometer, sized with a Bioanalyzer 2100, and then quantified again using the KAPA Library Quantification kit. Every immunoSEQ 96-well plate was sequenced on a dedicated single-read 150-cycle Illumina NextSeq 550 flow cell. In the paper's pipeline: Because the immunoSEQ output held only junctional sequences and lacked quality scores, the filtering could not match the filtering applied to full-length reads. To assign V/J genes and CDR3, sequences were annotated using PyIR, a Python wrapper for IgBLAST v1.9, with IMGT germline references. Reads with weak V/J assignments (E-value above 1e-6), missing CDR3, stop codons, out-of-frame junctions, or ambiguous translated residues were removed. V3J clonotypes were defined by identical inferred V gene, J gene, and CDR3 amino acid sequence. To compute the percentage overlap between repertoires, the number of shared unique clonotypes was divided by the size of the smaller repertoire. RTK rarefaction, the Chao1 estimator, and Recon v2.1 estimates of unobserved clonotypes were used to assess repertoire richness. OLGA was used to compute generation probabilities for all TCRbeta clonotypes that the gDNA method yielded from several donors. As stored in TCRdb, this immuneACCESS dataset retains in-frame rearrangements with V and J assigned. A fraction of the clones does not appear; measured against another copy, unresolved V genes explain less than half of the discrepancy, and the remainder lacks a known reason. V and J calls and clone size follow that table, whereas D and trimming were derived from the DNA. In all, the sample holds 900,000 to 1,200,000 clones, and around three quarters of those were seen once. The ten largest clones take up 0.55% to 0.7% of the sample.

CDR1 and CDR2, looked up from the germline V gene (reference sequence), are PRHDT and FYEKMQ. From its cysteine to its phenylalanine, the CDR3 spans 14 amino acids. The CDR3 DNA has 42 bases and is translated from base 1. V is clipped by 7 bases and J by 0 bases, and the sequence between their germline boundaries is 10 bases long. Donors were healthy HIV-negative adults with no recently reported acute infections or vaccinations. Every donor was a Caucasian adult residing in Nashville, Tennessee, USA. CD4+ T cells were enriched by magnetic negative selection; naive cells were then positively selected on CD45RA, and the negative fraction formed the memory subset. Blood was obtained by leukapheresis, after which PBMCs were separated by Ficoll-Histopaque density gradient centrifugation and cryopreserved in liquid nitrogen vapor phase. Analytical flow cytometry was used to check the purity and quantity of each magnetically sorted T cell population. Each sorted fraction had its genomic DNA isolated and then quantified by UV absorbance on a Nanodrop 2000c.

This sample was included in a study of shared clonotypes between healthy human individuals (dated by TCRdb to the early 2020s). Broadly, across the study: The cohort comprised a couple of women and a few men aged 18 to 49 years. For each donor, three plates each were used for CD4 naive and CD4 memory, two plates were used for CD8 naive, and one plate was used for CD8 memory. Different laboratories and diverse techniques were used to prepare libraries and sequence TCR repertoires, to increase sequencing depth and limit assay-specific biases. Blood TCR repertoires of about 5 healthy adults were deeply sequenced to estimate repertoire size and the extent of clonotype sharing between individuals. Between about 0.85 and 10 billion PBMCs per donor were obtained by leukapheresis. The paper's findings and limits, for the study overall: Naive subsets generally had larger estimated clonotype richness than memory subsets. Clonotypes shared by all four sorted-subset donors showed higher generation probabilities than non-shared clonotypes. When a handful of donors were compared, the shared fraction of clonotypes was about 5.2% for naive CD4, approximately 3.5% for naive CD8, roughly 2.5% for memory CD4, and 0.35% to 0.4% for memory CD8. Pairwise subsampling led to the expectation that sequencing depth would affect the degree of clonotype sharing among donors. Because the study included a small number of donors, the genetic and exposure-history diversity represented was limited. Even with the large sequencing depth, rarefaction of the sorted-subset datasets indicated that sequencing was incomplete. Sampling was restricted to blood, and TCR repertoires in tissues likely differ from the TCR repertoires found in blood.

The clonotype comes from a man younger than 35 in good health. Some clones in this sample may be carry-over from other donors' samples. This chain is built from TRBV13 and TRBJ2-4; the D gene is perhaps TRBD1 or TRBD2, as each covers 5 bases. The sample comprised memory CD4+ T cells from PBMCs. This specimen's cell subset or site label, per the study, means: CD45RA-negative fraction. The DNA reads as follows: TGTGCCAGCATGAGGGGTGGAGCCAAAAACATTCAGTACTTC. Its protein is CASMRGGAKNIQYF.